This TCR beta chain originates from a study of blood T cell repertoires in COVID-19. Study-wide context: Whether acute or convalescent, the COVID-19 samples came from the United States, Italy and Spain. PBMCs, B-cell-depleted T cells, or T cells provided the cDNA or gDNA that made up the material.

Methods used by the authors: Amplification with reference gene primers provided the estimates of nucleated cell counts. Data came from immunoSEQ multiplex PCR; TCRdb stores just in-frame clones and leaves some out. Clone size and V and J calls were adopted from that table, with D and trimming inferred from the DNA. The sample holds some 260,000 clones, almost 90% seen once. Germline CDR1 reads MNHNS; CDR2 reads SASEGT. Trimming removed 3 bases from V and 0 bases from J, with 9 bases in between. The CDR3 is 14 amino acids. The sequenced sample was peripheral blood. This sequence originates from a man older than 75 with acute or convalescent COVID-19. V is TRBV6-1 and J is TRBJ2-7, with unresolved D. CDR3 amino acids: CASSEETYSYEQYF. The CDR3 DNA reads TGTGCCAGCAGTGAGGAGACTTACTCCTACGAGCAGTACTTC.